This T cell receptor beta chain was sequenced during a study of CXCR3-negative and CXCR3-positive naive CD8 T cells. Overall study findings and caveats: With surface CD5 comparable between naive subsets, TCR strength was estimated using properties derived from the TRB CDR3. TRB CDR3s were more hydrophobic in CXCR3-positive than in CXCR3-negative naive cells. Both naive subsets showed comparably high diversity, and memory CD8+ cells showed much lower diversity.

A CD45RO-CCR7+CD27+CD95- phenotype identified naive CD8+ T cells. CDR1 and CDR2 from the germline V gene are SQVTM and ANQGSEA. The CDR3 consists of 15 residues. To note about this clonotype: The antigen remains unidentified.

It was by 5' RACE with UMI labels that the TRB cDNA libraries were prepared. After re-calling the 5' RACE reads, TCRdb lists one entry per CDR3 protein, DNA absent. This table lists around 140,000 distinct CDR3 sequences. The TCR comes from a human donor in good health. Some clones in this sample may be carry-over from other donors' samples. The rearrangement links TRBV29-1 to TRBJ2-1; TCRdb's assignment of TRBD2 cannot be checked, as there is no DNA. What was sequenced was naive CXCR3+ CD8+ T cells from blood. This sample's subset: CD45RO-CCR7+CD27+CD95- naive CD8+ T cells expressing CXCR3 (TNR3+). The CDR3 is CSVEGAVSSYNEQFF.